The clone carrying this T cell receptor (beta chain) was detected many times. Time point: patch test 1, 2 weeks after DPC sensitization. Treatment here: therapeutic diphenylcyclopropenone sensitization with weekly scalp DPC. RNA extraction used unfractionated whole blood as the source of total RNA. MiXCR, applied by TCRdb to the RACE reads, yields one record per CDR3 protein. The profile shows approximately 400,000 distinct CDR3 sequences, more than 4.5% of them singletons. This record belongs to a study of human T cells and chemical hapten exposure. Across the whole study: Enrolled patients were predominantly female and had alopecia areata, totalis or universalis.

Trimming at V came to 4 bases and at J to 10 bases, leaving 13 bases not matched to a gene. The CDR3 is made up of 15 amino acids. The germline CDR1 and CDR2 sequences are DFQATT and SNEGSKA (reference sequence). The receptor comes from a woman aged 45-65 years with alopecia areata. Some clones in this sample may be carry-over from other donors' samples. V is TRBV20-1 and J is TRBJ2-1; TRBD2 matches 10 bases. Specimen: whole blood, collected in connection with sensitization to the hapten diphenylcyclopropenone (DPC). The CDR3 sequence: CSAIKTSGPHREQFF. For the CDR3, the DNA is TGCAGTGCTATTAAGACTAGCGGGCCTCATAGGGAGCAGTTCTTC.